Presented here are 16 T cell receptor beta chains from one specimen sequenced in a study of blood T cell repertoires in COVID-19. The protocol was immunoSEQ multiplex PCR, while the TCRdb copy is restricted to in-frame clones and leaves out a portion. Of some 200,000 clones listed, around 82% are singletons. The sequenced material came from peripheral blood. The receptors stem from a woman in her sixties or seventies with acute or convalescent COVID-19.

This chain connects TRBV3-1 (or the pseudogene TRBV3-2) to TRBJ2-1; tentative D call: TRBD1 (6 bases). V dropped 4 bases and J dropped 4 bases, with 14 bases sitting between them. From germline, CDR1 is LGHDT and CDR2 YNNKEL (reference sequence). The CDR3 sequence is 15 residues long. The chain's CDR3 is CASSPQRGSYNEQFF. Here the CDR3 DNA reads TGTGCCAGCAGCCCCCAGAGGGGGTCTTACAATGAGCAGTTCTTC.

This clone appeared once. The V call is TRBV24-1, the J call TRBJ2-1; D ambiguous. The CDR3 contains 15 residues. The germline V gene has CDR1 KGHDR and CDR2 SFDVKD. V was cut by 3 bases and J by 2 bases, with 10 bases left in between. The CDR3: CATSDTTLTYNEQFF. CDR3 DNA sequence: TGTGCCACCAGTGATACGACACTTACCTACAATGAGCAGTTCTTC.

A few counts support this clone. The CDR3 nucleotides read TGCAGTGCTAGTAGACTAGCGGGAGGGCAGGTTCCCTACGAGCAGTACTTC. Translated: CSASRLAGGQVPYEQYF. The J gene is TRBJ2-7, the V gene TRBV20-1; the match to TRBD2 covers 14 bases. V lost 3 bases to trimming and J lost 2 bases; unmatched junction nucleotides: 9. The CDR3 is 17 amino acids. Germline CDR1 reads DFQATT; CDR2 reads SNEGSKA (reference sequence).

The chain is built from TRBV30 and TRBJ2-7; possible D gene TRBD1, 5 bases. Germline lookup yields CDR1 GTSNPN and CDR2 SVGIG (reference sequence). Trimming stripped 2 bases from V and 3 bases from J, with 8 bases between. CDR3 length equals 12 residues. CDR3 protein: CAWSRGNYEQYF. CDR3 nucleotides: TGTGCCTGGAGTAGGGGTAACTACGAGCAGTACTTC.

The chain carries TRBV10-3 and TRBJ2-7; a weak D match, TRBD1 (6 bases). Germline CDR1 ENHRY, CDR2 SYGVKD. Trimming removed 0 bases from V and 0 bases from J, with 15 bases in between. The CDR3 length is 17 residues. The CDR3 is CAISESPTGTYSYEQYF. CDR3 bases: TGTGCCATCAGTGAGTCCCCGACAGGAACATACTCCTACGAGCAGTACTTC.

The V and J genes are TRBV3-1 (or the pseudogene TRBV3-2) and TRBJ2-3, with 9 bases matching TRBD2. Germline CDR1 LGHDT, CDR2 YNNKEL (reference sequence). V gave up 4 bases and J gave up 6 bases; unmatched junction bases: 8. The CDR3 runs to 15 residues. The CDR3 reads CASSLAGAGLDTQYF. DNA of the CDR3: TGTGCCAGCAGCCTAGCGGGAGCTGGTTTGGATACGCAGTATTTT.

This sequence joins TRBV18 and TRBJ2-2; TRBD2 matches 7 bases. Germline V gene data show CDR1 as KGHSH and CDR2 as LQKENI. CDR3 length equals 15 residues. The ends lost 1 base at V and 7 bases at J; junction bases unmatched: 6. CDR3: CASSPRSSGNGELFF. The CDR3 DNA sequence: TGTGCCAGCTCACCACGATCAAGCGGGAACGGGGAGCTGTTTTTT.

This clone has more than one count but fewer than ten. The CDR3 nucleotides read TGTGCCAGCAGATCGGACAGGGACTATCAGCCCCAGCATTTT. It translates to CASRSDRDYQPQHF. V is TRBV3-1 (or the pseudogene TRBV3-2) and J is TRBJ1-5, with 8 bases fitting TRBD1. Germline lookup yields CDR1 LGHDT and CDR2 YNNKEL (reference sequence). J was trimmed by 5 bases and V by 6 bases; bases with no gene match: 6. This CDR3 comprises 14 residues.

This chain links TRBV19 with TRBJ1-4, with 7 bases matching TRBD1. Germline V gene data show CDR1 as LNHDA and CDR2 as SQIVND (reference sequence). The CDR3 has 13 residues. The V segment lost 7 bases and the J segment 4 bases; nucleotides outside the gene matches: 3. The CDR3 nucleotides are TGTGCCAGTAACAGGGGCCTTAATGAAAAACTGTTTTTT. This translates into CASNRGLNEKLFF.

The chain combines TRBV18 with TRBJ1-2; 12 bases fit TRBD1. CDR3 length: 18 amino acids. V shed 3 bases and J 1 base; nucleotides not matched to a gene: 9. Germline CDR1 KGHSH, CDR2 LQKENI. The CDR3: CASSPLSGTGGRNYGYTF. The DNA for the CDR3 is TGTGCCAGCTCACCTCTGAGTGGGACAGGGGGCCGTAACTATGGCTACACCTTC.

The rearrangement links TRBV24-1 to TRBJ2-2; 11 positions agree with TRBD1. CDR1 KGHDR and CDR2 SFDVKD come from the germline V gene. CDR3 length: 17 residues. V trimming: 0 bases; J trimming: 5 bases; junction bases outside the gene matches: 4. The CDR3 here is CATSDLPGTGGTGELFF. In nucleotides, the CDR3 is TGTGCCACCAGTGATTTGCCAGGGACAGGGGGTACCGGGGAGCTGTTTTTT.

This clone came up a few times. DNA for the CDR3: TGCGCCAGCAGCCAACACGGACTAGCGCAAACCGGGGAGCTGTTTTTT. Its translation is CASSQHGLAQTGELFF. J is TRBJ2-2 and V is TRBV4-1; TRBD2 matches at 9 bases. The germline V gene encodes CDR1 MGHRA and CDR2 YSYEKL. The CDR3 sequence is 16 residues long. Trimming cost V 2 bases and J 5 bases; bases outside gene matches: 6.

For the CDR3, the DNA is TGTGCCAGCAGCCATAGGGAGGGCCCAGATACGCAGTATTTT. It is translated as CASSHREGPDTQYF. The chain recombines TRBV3-1 (or the pseudogene TRBV3-2) with TRBJ2-3; 7 nucleotides align to TRBD2. V shed 3 bases and J 4 bases; nucleotides not matched to a gene: 4. The germline gives CDR1 LGHDT, CDR2 YNNKEL (reference sequence). The CDR3 spans 14 residues.

As DNA, the CDR3 is TGTGCCAGCAGATCGACAGGGGGCTACGAGCAGTACTTC. The encoded protein is CASRSTGGYEQYF. V usage is TRBV3-1 (or the pseudogene TRBV3-2) and J usage is TRBJ2-7, with TRBD1 matching 9 bases. Per the germline V gene, CDR1 is LGHDT and CDR2 is YNNKEL (reference sequence). This CDR3 has 13 amino acids. V dropped 6 bases and J dropped 3; count of bases not matched to a gene: 3.

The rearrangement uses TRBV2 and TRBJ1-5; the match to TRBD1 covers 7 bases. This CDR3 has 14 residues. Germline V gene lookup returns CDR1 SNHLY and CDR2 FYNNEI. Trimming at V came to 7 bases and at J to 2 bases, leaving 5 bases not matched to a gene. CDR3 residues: CASKGAWGNQPQHF. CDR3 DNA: TGTGCCAGCAAGGGGGCATGGGGCAATCAGCCCCAGCATTTT.

The CDR3 DNA reads as TGTGCCACCAGTGACCAGACTAGCGAGGGGGGATTGATGGGGTACAATGAGCAGTTCTTC. This gives the protein CATSDQTSEGGLMGYNEQFF. The J gene is TRBJ2-1, the V gene TRBV24-1, with 8 positions matching TRBD2. The CDR3 is 20 amino acids. CDR1 and CDR2 (germline): KGHDR, SFDVKD. Germline trimming cut 4 bases from V and 4 bases from J; bases unmatched to any gene: 20.